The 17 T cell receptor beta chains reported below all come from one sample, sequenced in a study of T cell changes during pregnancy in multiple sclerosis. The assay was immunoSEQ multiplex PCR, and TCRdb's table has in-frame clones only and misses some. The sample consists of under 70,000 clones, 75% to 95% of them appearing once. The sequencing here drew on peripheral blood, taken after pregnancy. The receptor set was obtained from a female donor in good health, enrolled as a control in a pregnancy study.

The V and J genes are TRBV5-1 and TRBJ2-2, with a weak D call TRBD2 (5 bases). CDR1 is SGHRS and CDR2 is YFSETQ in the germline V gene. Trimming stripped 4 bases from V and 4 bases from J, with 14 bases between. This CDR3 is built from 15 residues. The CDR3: CASSPDGISTGELFF. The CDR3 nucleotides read TGCGCCAGCAGCCCTGACGGGATCAGCACCGGGGAGCTGTTTTTT.

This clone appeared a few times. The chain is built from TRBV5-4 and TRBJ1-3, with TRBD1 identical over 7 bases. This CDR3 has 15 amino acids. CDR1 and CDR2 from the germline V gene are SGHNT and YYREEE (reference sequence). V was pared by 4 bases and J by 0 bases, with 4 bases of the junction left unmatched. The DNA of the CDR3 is TGTGCCAGCAGCCTCAGACAGGGCTCTGGAAACACCATATATTTT. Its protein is CASSLRQGSGNTIYF. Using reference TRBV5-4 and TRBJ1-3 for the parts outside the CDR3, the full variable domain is ETGVTQSPTHLIKTRGQQVTLRCSSQSGHNTVSWYQQALGQGPQFIFQYYREEENGRGNFPPRFSGLQFPNYSSELNVNALELDDSALYLCASSLRQGSGNTIYFGEGSWLTVV.

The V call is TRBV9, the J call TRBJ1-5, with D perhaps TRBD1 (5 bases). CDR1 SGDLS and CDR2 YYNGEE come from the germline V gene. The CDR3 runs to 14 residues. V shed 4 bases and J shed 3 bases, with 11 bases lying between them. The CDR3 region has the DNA TGTGCCAGCAGCAAAGCAGGGAACAATCAGCCCCAGCATTTT. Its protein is CASSKAGNNQPQHF.

This CDR3 reads CASSGDPGSQNIQYF. The CDR3 DNA sequence: TGCGCCAGCAGCGGTGACCCGGGGTCACAAAACATTCAGTACTTC. The chain couples TRBV5-1 to TRBJ2-4; tentatively, D is TRBD2 (5 bases). The CDR3 contains 15 residues. The germline V gene encodes CDR1 SGHRS and CDR2 YFSETQ. Deletions cut 4 bases from V and 5 bases from J, with 16 bases between.

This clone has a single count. The CDR3 DNA sequence: TGTGCCAGTAGTATCGGACATTTGGATTGGTATGGCTACACCTTC. Translation: CASSIGHLDWYGYTF. This chain links TRBV19 with TRBJ1-2, with D perhaps TRBD1 (5 bases). V was cut by 3 bases and J by 5 bases, with 16 bases left in between. CDR3 length: 15 amino acids. Germline CDR1 is LNHDA and CDR2 is SQIVND (reference sequence).

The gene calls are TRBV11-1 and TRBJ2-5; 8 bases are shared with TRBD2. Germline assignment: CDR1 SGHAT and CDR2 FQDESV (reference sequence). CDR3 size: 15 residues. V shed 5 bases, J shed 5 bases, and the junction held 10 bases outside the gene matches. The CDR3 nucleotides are TGTGCCAGCAGCCTCAATAGCGGGGAGGGGGAGACCCAGTACTTC. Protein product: CASSLNSGEGETQYF.

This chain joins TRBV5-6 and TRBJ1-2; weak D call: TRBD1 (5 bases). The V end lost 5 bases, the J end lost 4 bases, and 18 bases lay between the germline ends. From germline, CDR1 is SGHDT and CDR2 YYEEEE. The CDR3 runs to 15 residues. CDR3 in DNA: TGTGCCAGCAGTCATCAGACTGCGGGGGGCTATGGCTACACCTTC. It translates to CASSHQTAGGYGYTF.

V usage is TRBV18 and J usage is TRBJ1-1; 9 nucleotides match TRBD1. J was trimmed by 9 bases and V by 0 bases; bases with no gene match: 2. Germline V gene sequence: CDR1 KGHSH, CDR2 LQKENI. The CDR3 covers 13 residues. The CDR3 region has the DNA TGTGCCAGCTCACCACCTGGGACAGGGAAAGCTTTCTTT. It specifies CASSPPGTGKAFF.

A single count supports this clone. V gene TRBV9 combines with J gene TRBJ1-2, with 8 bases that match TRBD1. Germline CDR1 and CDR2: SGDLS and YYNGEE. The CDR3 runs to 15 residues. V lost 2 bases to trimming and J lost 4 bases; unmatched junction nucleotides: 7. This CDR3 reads CASSVGTGASYGYTF. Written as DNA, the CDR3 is TGTGCCAGCAGCGTTGGGACAGGCGCTTCCTATGGCTACACCTTC.

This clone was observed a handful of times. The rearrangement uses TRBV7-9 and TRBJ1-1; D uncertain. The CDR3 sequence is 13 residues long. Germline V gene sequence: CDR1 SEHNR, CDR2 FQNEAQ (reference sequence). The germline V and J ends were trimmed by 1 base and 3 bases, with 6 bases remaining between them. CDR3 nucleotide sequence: TGTGCCAGCAGCTTAGTGAGAGACACTGAAGCTTTCTTT. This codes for CASSLVRDTEAFF.

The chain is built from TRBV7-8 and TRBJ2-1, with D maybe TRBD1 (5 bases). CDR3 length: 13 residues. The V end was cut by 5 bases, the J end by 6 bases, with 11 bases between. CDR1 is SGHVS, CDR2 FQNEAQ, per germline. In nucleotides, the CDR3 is TGTGCCAGCAGCCTAATTCAGGGCAATGAGCAGTTCTTC. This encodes CASSLIQGNEQFF.

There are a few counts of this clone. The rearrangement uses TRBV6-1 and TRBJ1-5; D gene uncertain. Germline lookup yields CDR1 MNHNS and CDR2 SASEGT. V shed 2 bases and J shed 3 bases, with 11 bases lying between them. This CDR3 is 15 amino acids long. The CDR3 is CASSELDGNNQPQHF. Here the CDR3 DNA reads TGTGCCAGCAGTGAATTAGACGGGAACAATCAGCCCCAGCATTTT.

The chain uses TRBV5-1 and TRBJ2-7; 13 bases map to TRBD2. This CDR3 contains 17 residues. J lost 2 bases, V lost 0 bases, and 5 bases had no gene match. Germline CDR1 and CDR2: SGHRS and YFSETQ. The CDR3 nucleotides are TGCGCCAGCAGCTTGGGGACTAGCGGGGGCCACCCCTACGAGCAGTACTTC. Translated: CASSLGTSGGHPYEQYF.

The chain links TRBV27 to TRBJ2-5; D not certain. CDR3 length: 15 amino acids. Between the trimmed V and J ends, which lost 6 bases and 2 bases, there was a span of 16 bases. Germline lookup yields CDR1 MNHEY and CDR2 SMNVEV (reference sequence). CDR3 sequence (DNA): TGTGCCAGCAGCTTCATGCCCGGGTTACAAGAGACCCAGTACTTC. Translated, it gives CASSFMPGLQETQYF.

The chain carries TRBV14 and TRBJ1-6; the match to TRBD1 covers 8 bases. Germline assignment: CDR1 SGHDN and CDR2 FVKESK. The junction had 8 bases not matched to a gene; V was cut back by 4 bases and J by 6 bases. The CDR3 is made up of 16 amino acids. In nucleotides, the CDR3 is TGTGCCAGCAGCCCCTACGCCGGACAGGGTAATTCACCCCTCCACTTT. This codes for CASSPYAGQGNSPLHF. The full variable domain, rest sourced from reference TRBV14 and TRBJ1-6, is EAGVTQFPSHSVIEKGQTVTLRCDPISGHDNLYWYRRVMGKEIKFLLHFVKESKQDESGMPNNRFLAERTGGTYSTLKVQPAELEDSGVYFCASSPYAGQGNSPLHFGNGTRLTVT.

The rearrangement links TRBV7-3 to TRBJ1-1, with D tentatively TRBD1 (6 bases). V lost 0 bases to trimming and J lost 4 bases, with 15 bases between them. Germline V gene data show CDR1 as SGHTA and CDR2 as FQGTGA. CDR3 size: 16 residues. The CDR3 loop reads CASSLTARGVGTEAFF. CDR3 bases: TGTGCCAGCAGCTTAACGGCCAGGGGTGTCGGCACTGAAGCTTTCTTT.

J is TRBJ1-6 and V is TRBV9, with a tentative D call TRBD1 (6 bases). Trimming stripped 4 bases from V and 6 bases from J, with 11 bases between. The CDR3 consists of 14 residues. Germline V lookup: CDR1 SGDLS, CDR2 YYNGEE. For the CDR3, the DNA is TGTGCCAGCAGCCCAGGGGTCTCTAATTCACCCCTCCACTTT. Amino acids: CASSPGVSNSPLHF.